This T cell receptor (beta chain) is from a study of blood T cell repertoires in COVID-19. On the study more broadly: Samples came from the United States, Italy and Spain, spanning acute and convalescent COVID-19. In each case, the material was cDNA or gDNA derived from T cells, B-cell-depleted T cells, or PBMCs.

The CDR3 covers 15 residues. The V end lost 4 bases, the J end lost 3 bases, and 13 bases lay between the germline ends. Germline values: CDR1 SEHNR, CDR2 FQNEAQ (reference sequence). Per the study methods: The assay estimated nucleated cells by amplifying reference gene primers. Here immunoSEQ multiplex PCR was the method, and the copy in TCRdb shows in-frame clones only, minus some. The V and J calls and clone size come from that table; D and trimming were worked out from the DNA. The repertoire includes over 95,000 clones, about four fifths of them detected once, and 15% to 20% sits in the top ten.

This clonotype originated in an elderly woman with active or convalescent COVID-19. Sequencing used peripheral blood. The chain links TRBV7-9 to TRBJ2-1; TRBD2 might be the D (6 bases). CDR3 loop: CASSYHSGYYNEQFF. CDR3 sequence (DNA): TGTGCCAGCAGCTATCATAGCGGCTACTACAATGAGCAGTTCTTC.